Listed below are T cell receptor beta chains from one sample, sequenced in a study of cytomegalovirus exposure and HLA in healthy donors. This table comes from immunoSEQ multiplex PCR, and its TCRdb copy is limited to in-frame clones, with some not included. The sample holds around 130,000 clones; 60% to 85% are singletons and the top ten take nearly 3%. Specimen: PBMCs. The receptor set was obtained from a woman aged 40 to 50 in good health and CMV-seropositive. Each CDR3 is given with its conserved first and last residue. A D gene is named only where the DNA matches it firmly. Clone size is not always given. Where it is, it says once, few, many or a class for expanded clones.

clone_size: -; j_call: TRBJ1-2; d_call: TRBD1; v_call: TRBV27; cdr3_aa: CASSSDRVGGYTF; cdr3_nt: TGTGCCAGCAGTTCGGACAGGGTTGGTGGCTACACCTTC
clone_size: -; j_call: TRBJ1-1; d_call: -; v_call: TRBV19; cdr3_aa: CASSIRGRYTEAFF; cdr3_nt: TGTGCCAGTAGTATTCGCGGCAGATACACTGAAGCTTTCTTT
clone_size: -; j_call: TRBJ2-5; d_call: TRBD1; v_call: TRBV5-1; cdr3_aa: CASSLADRGQGETQYF; cdr3_nt: TGCGCCAGCAGCTTGGCTGACAGGGGGCAAGGGGAGACCCAGTACTTC
clone_size: -; j_call: TRBJ2-5; d_call: TRBD1; v_call: TRBV7-3; cdr3_aa: CASSLGQGPLAWETQYF; cdr3_nt: TGTGCCAGCAGCTTAGGACAGGGTCCCCTTGCGTGGGAGACCCAGTACTTC
clone_size: -; j_call: TRBJ2-7; d_call: TRBD1; v_call: TRBV7-9; cdr3_aa: CASSLIGTGKDEQYF; cdr3_nt: TGTGCCAGCAGCTTAATCGGGACAGGGAAGGACGAGCAGTACTTC
clone_size: -; j_call: TRBJ2-2; d_call: -; v_call: TRBV19; cdr3_aa: CASSIWSGTNTGELFF; cdr3_nt: TGTGCCAGTAGTATTTGGAGCGGTACGAACACCGGGGAGCTGTTTTTT
clone_size: few; j_call: TRBJ2-1; d_call: TRBD2; v_call: TRBV10-3; cdr3_aa: CAISESGGDSGYEQFF; cdr3_nt: TGTGCCATCAGTGAGTCCGGGGGGGATAGTGGCTATGAGCAGTTCTTC
clone_size: -; j_call: TRBJ1-1; d_call: TRBD1; v_call: TRBV7-2; cdr3_aa: CASSTRGLQRVNTEAFF; cdr3_nt: TGTGCCAGCAGCACCAGGGGGTTGCAAAGGGTGAACACTGAAGCTTTCTTT
clone_size: few; j_call: TRBJ2-7; d_call: TRBD1; v_call: TRBV9; cdr3_aa: CASSVDPGGPFEQYF; cdr3_nt: TGTGCCAGCAGCGTAGATCCAGGGGGTCCATTCGAGCAGTACTTC
clone_size: -; j_call: TRBJ2-2; d_call: -; v_call: TRBV7-2; cdr3_aa: CASSRYRVENTGELFF; cdr3_nt: TGTGCCAGCAGTCGGTACAGGGTGGAGAACACCGGGGAGCTGTTTTTT
clone_size: -; j_call: TRBJ2-1; d_call: -; v_call: TRBV25-1; cdr3_aa: CASRERGEQFF; cdr3_nt: TGTGCCAGCAGGGAAAGGGGTGAGCAGTTCTTC
clone_size: -; j_call: TRBJ2-7; d_call: -; v_call: TRBV4-1; cdr3_aa: CASSQLVSVDSSYEQYF; cdr3_nt: TGCGCCAGCAGCCAGTTGGTATCTGTGGACTCCTCGTACGAGCAGTACTTC
clone_size: -; j_call: TRBJ1-5; d_call: -; v_call: TRBV27; cdr3_aa: CASSPSFRGQPQHF; cdr3_nt: TGTGCCAGCAGTCCTTCCTTTAGGGGACAGCCCCAGCATTTT
clone_size: -; j_call: TRBJ2-7; d_call: -; v_call: TRBV7-9; cdr3_aa: CASSFGGMRNEQYF; cdr3_nt: TGTGCCAGCAGCTTTGGGGGGATGAGGAACGAGCAGTACTTC
clone_size: once; j_call: TRBJ2-2; d_call: TRBD1; v_call: TRBV4-3; cdr3_aa: CASSQGTGATGELFF; cdr3_nt: TGCGCCAGCAGCCAAGGGACAGGGGCCACCGGGGAGCTGTTTTTT
clone_size: -; j_call: TRBJ2-7; d_call: TRBD1; v_call: TRBV10-3; cdr3_aa: CAISESMAGGASPHEQYF; cdr3_nt: TGTGCCATCAGTGAGTCGATGGCAGGGGGCGCCTCCCCCCACGAGCAGTACTTC
clone_size: -; j_call: TRBJ2-2; d_call: TRBD1; v_call: TRBV5-4; cdr3_aa: CASSLPGQGMSGELFF; cdr3_nt: TGTGCCAGCAGCTTACCGGGACAGGGGATGTCCGGGGAGCTGTTTTTT
clone_size: -; j_call: TRBJ1-1; d_call: -; v_call: TRBV19; cdr3_aa: CASSSGGLGAFF; cdr3_nt: TGTGCCAGTAGTTCCGGTGGTCTAGGAGCTTTCTTT
clone_size: -; j_call: TRBJ1-2; d_call: -; v_call: TRBV28; cdr3_aa: CASSLLMAQRGYTF; cdr3_nt: TGTGCCAGCAGTTTACTTATGGCCCAGCGCGGCTACACCTTC
clone_size: -; j_call: TRBJ1-2; d_call: TRBD1; v_call: TRBV2; cdr3_aa: CASSEEGQGARFDYGYTF; cdr3_nt: TGTGCCAGCAGTGAAGAGGGGCAGGGGGCGCGGTTTGACTATGGCTACACCTTC
clone_size: -; j_call: TRBJ1-2; d_call: -; v_call: TRBV27; cdr3_aa: CASSPGGAFYGYTF; cdr3_nt: TGTGCCAGTAGTCCGGGGGGGGCGTTTTATGGCTACACCTTC
clone_size: -; j_call: TRBJ1-5; d_call: TRBD1; v_call: TRBV6-6; cdr3_aa: CASSYSRTGGNQPQHF; cdr3_nt: TGTGCCAGCAGTTACTCGAGGACAGGGGGCAATCAGCCCCAGCATTTT
clone_size: -; j_call: TRBJ2-7; d_call: -; v_call: TRBV12-5; cdr3_aa: CASAYDSSYEQYF; cdr3_nt: TGTGCTAGTGCCTACGACAGCTCCTACGAGCAGTACTTC
clone_size: -; j_call: TRBJ1-5; d_call: -; v_call: TRBV28; cdr3_aa: CASCRVDSNQPQHF; cdr3_nt: TGTGCCAGCTGCCGGGTGGATAGCAATCAGCCCCAGCATTTT
clone_size: few; j_call: TRBJ2-3; d_call: -; v_call: TRBV15; cdr3_aa: CATRTSSTDTQYF; cdr3_nt: TGTGCCACCAGAACCAGTAGCACAGATACGCAGTATTTT
clone_size: -; j_call: TRBJ1-5; d_call: TRBD1; v_call: TRBV28; cdr3_aa: CASSRDRGLNQPQHF; cdr3_nt: TGTGCCAGCAGCCGGGACAGGGGGCTCAATCAGCCCCAGCATTTT
clone_size: -; j_call: TRBJ2-3; d_call: TRBD2; v_call: TRBV30; cdr3_aa: CAWGEGSTDTQYF; cdr3_nt: TGTGCCTGGGGGGAGGGCAGCACAGATACGCAGTATTTT
clone_size: -; j_call: TRBJ1-1; d_call: -; v_call: TRBV6-1; cdr3_aa: CASSEEQGLGAFF; cdr3_nt: TGTGCCAGCAGTGAAGAACAGGGTTTAGGAGCTTTCTTT
clone_size: few; j_call: TRBJ1-1; d_call: TRBD1; v_call: TRBV6-6; cdr3_aa: CASTYRTGALEAFF; cdr3_nt: TGTGCCAGCACTTACAGGACAGGGGCCCTTGAAGCTTTCTTT
clone_size: -; j_call: TRBJ1-1; d_call: -; v_call: TRBV19; cdr3_aa: CASSAGPPGAEAFF; cdr3_nt: TGTGCCAGTAGTGCGGGACCCCCTGGGGCTGAAGCTTTCTTT
clone_size: -; j_call: TRBJ2-7; d_call: TRBD1; v_call: TRBV5-4; cdr3_aa: CASSLRTGATYEQYF; cdr3_nt: TGTGCCAGCAGCCTAAGGACAGGGGCAACCTACGAGCAGTACTTC
clone_size: -; j_call: TRBJ2-2; d_call: TRBD2; v_call: TRBV4-1; cdr3_aa: CASSRGLAAGGYTGELFF; cdr3_nt: TGCGCCAGCAGCCGGGGACTAGCGGCCGGAGGGTACACCGGGGAGCTGTTTTTT
clone_size: -; j_call: TRBJ2-7; d_call: -; v_call: TRBV6-6; cdr3_aa: CASASSGQPYEQYF; cdr3_nt: TGTGCCAGCGCTTCGTCCGGACAGCCCTACGAGCAGTACTTC
clone_size: -; j_call: TRBJ1-2; d_call: -; v_call: TRBV28; cdr3_aa: CASSQIPGVSSYTF; cdr3_nt: TGTGCCAGCAGCCAAATCCCAGGGGTATCCAGCTACACCTTC
clone_size: -; j_call: TRBJ2-1; d_call: -; v_call: TRBV5-1; cdr3_aa: CASSLSGQNSYNEQFF; cdr3_nt: TGCGCCAGCAGCTTGAGTGGACAGAACTCCTACAATGAGCAGTTCTTC
clone_size: -; j_call: TRBJ1-2; d_call: TRBD1; v_call: TRBV30; cdr3_aa: CAWSMGQGYAGYTF; cdr3_nt: TGTGCCTGGAGTATGGGACAGGGGTACGCTGGCTACACCTTC
clone_size: -; j_call: TRBJ1-1; d_call: -; v_call: TRBV30; cdr3_aa: CACPRVSAEAFF; cdr3_nt: TGTGCCTGTCCCAGGGTGTCCGCTGAAGCTTTCTTT
clone_size: -; j_call: TRBJ2-7; d_call: -; v_call: TRBV29-1; cdr3_aa: CSVAGNSYEQYF; cdr3_nt: TGCAGCGTTGCAGGGAACTCCTACGAGCAGTACTTC
clone_size: -; j_call: TRBJ1-4; d_call: -; v_call: TRBV21-1; cdr3_aa: CASTSGSPGEKLFF; cdr3_nt: TGTGCCAGCACGTCGGGATCCCCGGGGGAAAAACTGTTTTTT
clone_size: -; j_call: TRBJ2-2; d_call: TRBD1; v_call: TRBV7-2; cdr3_aa: CASSLDRGPGELFF; cdr3_nt: TGTGCCAGCAGCCTCGACAGGGGGCCCGGGGAGCTGTTTTTT
clone_size: many; j_call: TRBJ1-1; d_call: -; v_call: TRBV21-1; cdr3_aa: CASSLGSPGAEAFF; cdr3_nt: TGTGCCAGCTCCCTCGGGAGTCCCGGAGCTGAAGCTTTCTTT
clone_size: once; j_call: TRBJ1-5; d_call: TRBD1; v_call: TRBV7-2; cdr3_aa: CASSQGGSVGQPQHF; cdr3_nt: TGTGCCAGCAGCCAGGGGGGAAGCGTGGGTCAGCCCCAGCATTTT
clone_size: few; j_call: TRBJ1-5; d_call: -; v_call: TRBV19; cdr3_aa: CASRSYSNQPQHF; cdr3_nt: TGTGCCAGTCGGTCATATAGCAATCAGCCCCAGCATTTT
clone_size: once; j_call: TRBJ1-1; d_call: -; v_call: TRBV5-4; cdr3_aa: CASSFGASYTEAFF; cdr3_nt: TGTGCCAGCAGCTTCGGCGCTAGCTACACTGAAGCTTTCTTT
clone_size: few; j_call: TRBJ1-1; d_call: -; v_call: TRBV5-5; cdr3_aa: CASSSPLNIEAFF; cdr3_nt: TGTGCCAGCAGCTCCCCCCTCAACATAGAAGCTTTCTTT
clone_size: -; j_call: TRBJ1-4; d_call: -; v_call: TRBV28; cdr3_aa: CASSLLRRSNEKLFF; cdr3_nt: TGTGCCAGCAGTTTATTACGGCGGAGTAATGAAAAACTGTTTTTT
clone_size: -; j_call: TRBJ2-6; d_call: -; v_call: TRBV21-1; cdr3_aa: CASIPRGQAYSGANVLTF; cdr3_nt: TGTGCCAGCATCCCAAGGGGACAGGCATACTCTGGGGCCAACGTCCTGACTTTC
clone_size: -; j_call: TRBJ2-6; d_call: TRBD1; v_call: TRBV27; cdr3_aa: CASRGTGIIFSGANVLTF; cdr3_nt: TGTGCCAGCAGAGGGACAGGGATAATATTCTCTGGGGCCAACGTCCTGACTTTC
clone_size: few; j_call: TRBJ2-7; d_call: TRBD2; v_call: TRBV4-1; cdr3_aa: CASSQEASGSYEQYF; cdr3_nt: TGTGCCAGCAGCCAAGAGGCTAGCGGGAGCTACGAGCAGTACTTC
clone_size: -; j_call: TRBJ1-1; d_call: -; v_call: TRBV5-4; cdr3_aa: CASSLSQGAPEAFF; cdr3_nt: TGTGCCAGCAGCTTGTCACAGGGCGCGCCTGAAGCTTTCTTT